The present entry profiles one TCR beta chain with its context. TCRdb keeps only in-frame clones here, not all; method: immunoSEQ multiplex PCR. The sample has around 80,000 clones, 65% to 90% seen once. The source of the sample is a study of OX40 agonist ivuxolimab in advanced cancers. In the study overall: Patients treated during dose escalation were battling hepatocellular carcinoma, melanoma, renal cell or head and neck cancer. Age averaged around 58 years (range roughly 20 to 90), and roughly 80% were male.

The V segment lost 4 bases and the J segment 5 bases; nucleotides outside the gene matches: 5. This CDR3 is built from 14 residues. Germline-derived CDR1 and CDR2 are SEHNR and FQNEAQ (reference sequence). Drawing of blood for sampling happened at baseline, at cycle 4 day 1, and at cycle 7 day 1. The specimen was CD4+ or CD8+ T cells sorted from blood, collected in a trial of the OX40 agonist ivuxolimab. The TCR originated in an adult with an advanced solid tumor such as melanoma, head and neck, liver or kidney cancer. The rearrangement links TRBV7-9 to TRBJ2-3; 8 nucleotides align to TRBD1. This chain's CDR3 is CASSSGTGGDTQYF. CDR3 DNA: TGTGCCAGCAGCTCAGGGACAGGAGGAGATACGCAGTATTTT.